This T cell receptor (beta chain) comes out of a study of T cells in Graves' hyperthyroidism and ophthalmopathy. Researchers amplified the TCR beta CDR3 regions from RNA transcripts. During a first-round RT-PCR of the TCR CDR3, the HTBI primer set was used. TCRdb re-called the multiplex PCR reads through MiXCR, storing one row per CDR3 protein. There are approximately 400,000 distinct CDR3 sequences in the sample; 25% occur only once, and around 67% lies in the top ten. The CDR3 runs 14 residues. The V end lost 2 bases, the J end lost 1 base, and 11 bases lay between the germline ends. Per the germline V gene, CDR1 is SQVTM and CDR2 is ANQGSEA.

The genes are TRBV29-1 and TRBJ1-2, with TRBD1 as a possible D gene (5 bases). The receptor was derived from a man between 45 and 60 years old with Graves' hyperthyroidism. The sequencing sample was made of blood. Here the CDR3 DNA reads TGCAGCGTTGAACGGCCAGGGCGTAACTATGGCTACACCTTC. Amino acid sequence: CSVERPGRNYGYTF.